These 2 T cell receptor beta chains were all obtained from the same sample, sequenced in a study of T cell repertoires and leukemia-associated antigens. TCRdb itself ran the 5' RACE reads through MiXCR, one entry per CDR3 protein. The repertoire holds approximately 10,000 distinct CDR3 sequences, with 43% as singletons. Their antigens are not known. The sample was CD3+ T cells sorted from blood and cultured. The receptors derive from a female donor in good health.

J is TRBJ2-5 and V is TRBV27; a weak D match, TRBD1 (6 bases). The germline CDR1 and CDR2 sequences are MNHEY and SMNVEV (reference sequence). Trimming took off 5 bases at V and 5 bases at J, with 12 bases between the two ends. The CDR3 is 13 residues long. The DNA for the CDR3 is TGTGCCAGCAGTCCAGCAGGGGCGGAGACCCAGTACTTC. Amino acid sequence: CASSPAGAETQYF.

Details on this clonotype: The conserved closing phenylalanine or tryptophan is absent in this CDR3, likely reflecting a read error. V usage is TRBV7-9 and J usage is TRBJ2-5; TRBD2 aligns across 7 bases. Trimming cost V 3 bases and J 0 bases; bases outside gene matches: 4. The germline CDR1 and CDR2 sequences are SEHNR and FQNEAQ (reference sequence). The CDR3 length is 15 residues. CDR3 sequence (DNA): TGTGCCAGCAGCTTGAGCGGGACGTACCAAGAGACCCAGTACTAC. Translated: CASSLSGTYQETQYY.